This T cell receptor beta chain was found in a study of cytomegalovirus exposure and HLA in healthy donors. Study-wide context: Genetic ancestry analysis placed 81% of the roughly 400 donors that were genotyped in the Caucasian-associated cluster.

Broader study findings: Prior analysis indicated that the majority of TCR beta V segments exhibited productivity approximately 87% or approximately 30% of the time. Associated with cytomegalovirus, according to the listing, were around 160 TCR beta chains.

In the PCR, 60 Vbeta and 13 Jbeta primers were used. Sequenced by immunoSEQ multiplex PCR; TCRdb stores in-frame clones only, minus some. The table has 100,000 to 150,000 clones, roughly four fifths seen once. On this clone: Its matching antigen is unknown.

V gave up 6 bases and J gave up 4 bases; unmatched junction bases: 6. The CDR3 covers 13 residues. In germline, CDR1 is SNHLY, CDR2 FYNNEI. Sample: PBMCs. The receptor's source is a boy aged 5 to 17 in good health and CMV-seronegative. The rearrangement links TRBV2 to TRBJ2-7, with TRBD1 matching 7 bases. The CDR3 reads CASRGQAAYEQYF. CDR3 coding DNA: TGTGCCAGCAGAGGACAGGCTGCGTACGAGCAGTACTTC.